This TCR beta chain was identified during a study of T cell responses to AZD1222 COVID-19 vaccine. Study-wide points: Per reports, nearly half of all spike-specific TCRs target regions that are unmutated in variants. The donor group comprised mostly white British people and more females; the analysis possibly underestimated clonal diversity. Repertoires were obtained solely post-peak T cell response.

Clones were sequenced by immunoSEQ multiplex PCR, and TCRdb holds only the in-frame ones, with some missing. The sample lists roughly 150,000 clones; over 85% were seen once. Regarding this clone: Its antigen is still unknown.

The sequenced sample was peripheral blood, obtained on day 0 of AZD1222 vaccination. The source is an adult in good health.

Here the CDR3 DNA reads TGCAGCGTTGAAGAAGAGGGAATCGGGGGCTACACCTTC. Its translation is CSVEEEGIGGYTF. The chain couples TRBV29-1 to TRBJ1-2, with D unclear. V gave up 0 bases and J gave up 8 bases, with 13 bases separating them. This CDR3 spans 13 amino acids. Germline assignment: CDR1 SQVTM and CDR2 ANQGSEA.